This TCR beta chain is from a study of blood T cells in healthy people across ages (dated by TCRdb to the mid-2010s). As for the study more broadly: Template switching captured roughly one uniquely barcoded TCR beta cDNA molecule per two T cells in model experiments. To track age-related changes in TCR beta repertoire diversity, the study relied on deep sequencing normalized with unique cDNA molecular identifiers. The donors were split into four age groups: young (average 16 years), middle-aged (nearly 40), aged (around 67) and long-lived (more than 80). To avoid experimental bias, donors of different ages were randomly spread across the sequencing lanes. The study analyzed two additional independent replicas of 1 million unique cDNA reads from the same blood draw for two donors, one aged 18 to 30 and one aged 80 or older. General conclusions and limits of the study: As age increased, observed TCR beta diversity per million T cells dropped in a roughly linear way, and a significant reduction was already evident by age roughly 36. Estimates of total diversity based on one million sequenced T cells were considered lower bounds and underestimates. Observed TCR beta diversity correlated strongly with the percentage of naive T cells measured by flow cytometry. The CMV infection status of donors was not known, potentially confounding age-related changes in expanded clonotypes. Compared with the aged group, the long-lived group had more naive CD4+ T cells, fewer expanded clones and increased TCR diversity, suggesting age selection. Bulk unsorted PBMC profiling prevented conclusive comparison of naive and antigen-experienced compartments.

The donors were 40 or so Caucasian individuals from Russia, aged roughly 6 to 100 years, who were systemically healthy. Roughly 9.5 milliliters of peripheral blood were drawn from each donor into EDTA-treated Vacutainer tubes. Ficoll-Paque density-gradient centrifugation was used to isolate PBMCs, with at least 6.5 million per sample. Total RNA, at least 6 micrograms per sample, was extracted from PBMCs with Trizol reagent. The percentages of naive CD45RAhigh/CD27high T cells were determined by flow cytometry on a PBMC aliquot from every donor. A few counts support this clonotype. Its target antigen remains unknown. No clone much larger than this one lies a single base away; base qualities are absent. To prepare the library, 5' RACE was applied. The sequencer was an Illumina HiSeq 2500. A second PCR of about 6 to 12 cycles was run with a J-beta primer mix and a sample-barcoded 5' primer. A unique molecular identifier was introduced onto each TCR beta cDNA molecule by a template-switch 5' adaptor carrying 12 random nucleotides. Each sample yielded at least 2.5 million CDR3-containing paired-end reads. The Mint cDNA synthesis kit, primed by a TRBC-specific oligonucleotide, was used to synthesize first-strand cDNA from all RNA. Following uracil-DNA glycosylase treatment, a first 18-cycle PCR with universal primers M1SS and BC2_uni_R was performed on all cDNA. The study's own analysis went as follows. For normalization, 1 million high-quality reads were randomly selected from each sample, with every read carrying a distinct molecular identifier. Instead of being binned into consensus sequences, reads with shared molecular identifiers were discarded. MiTCR, with a Q25 quality threshold and the strictest error-elimination algorithm, was used for CDR3 identification, clonotype clustering and error correction. A nonparametric unseen species model with Euler transformation was used to estimate a lower bound on total TCR beta diversity. The public reads were reprocessed in TCRdb via fastp at Q25 and MiXCR, keeping in-frame beta chains. Here each entry gathers all rows of one CDR3 protein and keeps the most common genes and DNA. In this record, the V and J calls reflect TCRdb's handling and not the investigators' own analysis. Here the sample has hundreds of thousands of distinct CDR3 sequences; 49% occur a single time. Of the sample, roughly a third is held by the ten largest clones.

Taken from the germline V gene, the CDR1 and CDR2 loops are SGDLS and YYNGEE. V is clipped by 0 bases and J by 4 bases, and the sequence between their germline boundaries is 11 bases long. Counted from cysteine to phenylalanine, this CDR3 has 14 amino acids. The kept DNA is CDR3 alone, 42 bases in frame from the first base. The sequencing sample was made of blood. The sequence came from a woman aged 55-70 years in good health. The V and J segments used are TRBV9 and TRBJ2-7; a tentative D match to TRBD2 spans 6 bases. Read as DNA, the sequence is TGTGCCAGCAGCGTAGACCGAGCGGGTTACGAGCAGTACTTC. The resulting protein is CASSVDRAGYEQYF.